This T cell receptor (beta chain) comes out of a study of breast tumors, draining lymph nodes, adjacent tissues. Findings of the study overall: Most tumor T cells seemingly derive from lymph node, then expand in tumor. Luminal-like breast cancer showed significantly higher tumor–nontumor repertoire similarity than basal-like. Tumor T cell lymph node origin was a supported hypothesis, not proven.

This CDR3 contains 19 residues. Trimming removed 1 base from V and 4 bases from J, with 23 bases in between. Per the germline V gene, CDR1 is SGHNT and CDR2 is YENEEA. As for this clonotype: The antigen is not known.

TCRdb fed the multiplex PCR reads into MiXCR, producing one record per CDR3 protein. Of roughly 260,000 distinct CDR3 sequences in the sample, around 31% are singletons; the top ten hold over 0.95%. Breast cancer patients provided tissue from their axillary draining lymph nodes. The sequence came from a female donor with breast cancer. Some clones in this sample may be carry-over from other donors' samples. The source material was axillary lymph node tissue. The chain joins TRBV11-3 to TRBJ2-1; unclear D gene. The CDR3 sequence is CASSLGGPSHILFYNEQFF. Written as DNA, the CDR3 is TGTGCCAGCAGCTTAGGGGGTCCGTCGCACATCCTTTTTTACAATGAGCAGTTCTTC.